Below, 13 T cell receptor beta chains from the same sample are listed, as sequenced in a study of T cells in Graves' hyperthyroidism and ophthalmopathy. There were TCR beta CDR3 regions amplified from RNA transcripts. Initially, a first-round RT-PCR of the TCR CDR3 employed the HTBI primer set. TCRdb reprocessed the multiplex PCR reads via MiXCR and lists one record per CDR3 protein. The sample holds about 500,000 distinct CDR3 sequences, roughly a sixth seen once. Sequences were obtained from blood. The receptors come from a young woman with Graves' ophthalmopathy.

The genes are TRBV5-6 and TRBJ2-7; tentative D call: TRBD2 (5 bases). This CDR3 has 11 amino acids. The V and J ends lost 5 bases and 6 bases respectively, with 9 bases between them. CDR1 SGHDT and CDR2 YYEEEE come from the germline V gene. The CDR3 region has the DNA TGTGCCAGCAGGTATGGGAGCGAGCAGTACTTC. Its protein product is CASRYGSEQYF.

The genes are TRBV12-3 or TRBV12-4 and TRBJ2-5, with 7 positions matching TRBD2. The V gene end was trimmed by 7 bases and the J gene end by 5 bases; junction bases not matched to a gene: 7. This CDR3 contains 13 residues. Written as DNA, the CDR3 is TGTGCCAGCACTCTTGTCGGGGGGGAGACCCAGTACTTC. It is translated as CASTLVGGETQYF.

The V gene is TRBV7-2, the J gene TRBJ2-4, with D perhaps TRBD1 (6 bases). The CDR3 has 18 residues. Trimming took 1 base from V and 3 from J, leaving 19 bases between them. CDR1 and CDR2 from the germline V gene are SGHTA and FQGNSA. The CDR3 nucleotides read TGTGCCAGCAGCTTAGGCCCCCCTTACAGGGTAGGCAAAAACATTCAGTACTTC. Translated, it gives CASSLGPPYRVGKNIQYF.

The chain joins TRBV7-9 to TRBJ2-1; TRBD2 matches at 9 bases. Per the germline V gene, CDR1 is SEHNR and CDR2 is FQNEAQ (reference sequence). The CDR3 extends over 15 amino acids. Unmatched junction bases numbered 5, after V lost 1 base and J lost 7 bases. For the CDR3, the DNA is TGTGCCAGCAGCTTAGAGGCTAGCGGGAAGAATGAGCAGTTCTTC. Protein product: CASSLEASGKNEQFF.

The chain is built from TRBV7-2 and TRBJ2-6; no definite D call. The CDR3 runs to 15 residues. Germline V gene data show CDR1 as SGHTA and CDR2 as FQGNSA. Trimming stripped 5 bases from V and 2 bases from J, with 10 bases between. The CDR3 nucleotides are TGTGCCAGCAGCCCCCGGGCCCCTGGGGCCAACGTCCTGACTTTC. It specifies CASSPRAPGANVLTF.

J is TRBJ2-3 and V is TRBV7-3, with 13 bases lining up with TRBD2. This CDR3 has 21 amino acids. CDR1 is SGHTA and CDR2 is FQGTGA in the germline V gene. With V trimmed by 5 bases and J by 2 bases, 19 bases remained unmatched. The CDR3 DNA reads TGTGCCAGCAGCCCCCTCGGGGGTGGACTAGCGGGGGACAAAACCACAGATACGCAGTATTTT. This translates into CASSPLGGGLAGDKTTDTQYF.

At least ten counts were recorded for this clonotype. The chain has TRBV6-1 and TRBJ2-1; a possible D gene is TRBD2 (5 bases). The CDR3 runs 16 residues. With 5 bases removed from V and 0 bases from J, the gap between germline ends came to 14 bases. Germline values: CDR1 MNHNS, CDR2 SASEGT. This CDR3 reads CASSSGLDYSYNEQFF. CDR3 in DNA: TGTGCCAGCAGTTCCGGGCTTGACTACTCCTACAATGAGCAGTTCTTC.

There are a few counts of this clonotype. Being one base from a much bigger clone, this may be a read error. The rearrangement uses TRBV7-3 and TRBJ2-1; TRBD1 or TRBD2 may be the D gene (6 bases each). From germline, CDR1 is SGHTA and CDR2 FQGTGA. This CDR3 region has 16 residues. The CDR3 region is CASSFGGTASYNGQFF. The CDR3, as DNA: TGTGCCAGCAGCTTCGGGGGCACGGCGTCCTACAATGGGCAGTTCTTC.

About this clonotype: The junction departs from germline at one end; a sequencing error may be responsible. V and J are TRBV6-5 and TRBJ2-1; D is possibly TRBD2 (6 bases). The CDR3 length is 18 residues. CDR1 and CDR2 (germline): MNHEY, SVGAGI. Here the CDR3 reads CASSYGWKGNRTNNERFF. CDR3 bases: TGTGCCAGCAGTTACGGGTGGAAGGGTAACAGGACTAACAATGAGCGGTTCTTC.

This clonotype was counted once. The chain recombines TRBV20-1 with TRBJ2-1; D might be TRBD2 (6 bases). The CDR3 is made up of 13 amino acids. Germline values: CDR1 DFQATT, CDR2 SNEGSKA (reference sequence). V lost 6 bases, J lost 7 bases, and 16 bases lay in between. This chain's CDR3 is CSAPDGSGNEQFF. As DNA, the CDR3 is TGCAGTGCACCGGACGGGAGTGGAAATGAGCAGTTCTTC.

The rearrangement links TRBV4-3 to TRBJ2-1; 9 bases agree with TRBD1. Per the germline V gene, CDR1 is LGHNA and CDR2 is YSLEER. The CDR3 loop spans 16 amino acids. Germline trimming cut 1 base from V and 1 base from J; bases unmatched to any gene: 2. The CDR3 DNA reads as TGCGCCAGCAGCCAAGGGACAGGGGAATCCTACAATGAGCAGTTCTTC. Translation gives CASSQGTGESYNEQFF.

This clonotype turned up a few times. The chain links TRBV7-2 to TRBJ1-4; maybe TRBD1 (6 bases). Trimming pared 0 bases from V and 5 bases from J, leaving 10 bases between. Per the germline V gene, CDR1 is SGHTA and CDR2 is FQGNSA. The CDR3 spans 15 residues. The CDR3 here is CASSLALGGNEKLFF. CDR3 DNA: TGTGCCAGCAGCTTAGCTCTGGGGGGCAATGAAAAACTGTTTTTT.

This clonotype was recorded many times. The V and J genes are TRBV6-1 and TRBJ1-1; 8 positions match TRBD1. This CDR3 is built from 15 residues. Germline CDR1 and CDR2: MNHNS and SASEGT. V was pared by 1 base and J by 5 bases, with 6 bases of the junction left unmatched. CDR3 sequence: CASSEGPGGLTEAFF. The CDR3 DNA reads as TGTGCCAGCAGTGAAGGGCCAGGGGGCTTGACTGAAGCTTTCTTT.